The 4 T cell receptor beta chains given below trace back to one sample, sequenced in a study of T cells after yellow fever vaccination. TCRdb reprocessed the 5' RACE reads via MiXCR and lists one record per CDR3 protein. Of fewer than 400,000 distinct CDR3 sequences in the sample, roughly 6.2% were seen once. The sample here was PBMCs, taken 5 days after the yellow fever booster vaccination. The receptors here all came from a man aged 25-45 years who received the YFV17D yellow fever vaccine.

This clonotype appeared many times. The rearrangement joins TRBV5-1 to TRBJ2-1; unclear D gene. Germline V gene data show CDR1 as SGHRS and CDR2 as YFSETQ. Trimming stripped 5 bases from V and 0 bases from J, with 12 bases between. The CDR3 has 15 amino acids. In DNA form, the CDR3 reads TGCGCCAGCAGACCCCCGGCCAGCTCCTACAATGAGCAGTTCTTC. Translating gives CASRPPASSYNEQFF.

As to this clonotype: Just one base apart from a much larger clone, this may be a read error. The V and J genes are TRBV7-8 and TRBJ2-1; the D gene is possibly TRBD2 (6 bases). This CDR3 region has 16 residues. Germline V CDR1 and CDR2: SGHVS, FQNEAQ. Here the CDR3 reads CASSDLGREYYKEQFF. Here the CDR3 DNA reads TGTGCCAGCAGCGATCTAGGTCGGGAGTATTACAAAGAGCAGTTCTTC. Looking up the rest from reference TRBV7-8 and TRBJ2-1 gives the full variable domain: GAGVSQSPRYKVAKRGQDVALRCDPISGHVSLFWYQQALGQGPEFLTYFQNEAQLDKSGLPSDRFFAERPEGSVSTLKIQRTQQEDSAVYLCASSDLGREYYKEQFFGPGTRLTVL.

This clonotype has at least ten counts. The CDR3 nucleotides read TGTGCCAGTAGTGATGGACAGGTCTACGAGCAGTACTTC. It yields the protein CASSDGQVYEQYF. V and J are TRBV19 and TRBJ2-7; TRBD1 matches 7 bases. The junction had 4 bases not matched to a gene; V was cut back by 5 bases and J by 3 bases. Looked up from germline, CDR1 is LNHDA and CDR2 is SQIVND (reference sequence). This CDR3 spans 13 amino acids.

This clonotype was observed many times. CDR3 bases: TGCAGCGTTGCCTCTTGGGGGGGCGGAGATACGCAGTATTTT. This codes for CSVASWGGGDTQYF. The rearrangement uses TRBV29-1 and TRBJ2-3, with D tentatively TRBD2 (7 bases). Trimming removed 4 bases at V and 5 bases at J, with 16 bases between. Germline V gene lookup returns CDR1 SQVTM and CDR2 ANQGSEA. This CDR3 comprises 14 residues.